A single sample is the source of the 20 T cell receptor beta chains below, sequenced in a study of OX40 agonist ivuxolimab in advanced cancers. Profiled with immunoSEQ multiplex PCR; TCRdb holds only in-frame clones, not every one. The table has about 23,000 clones, 60% to 85% seen once. The specimen was CD4+ or CD8+ T cells sorted from blood, collected in a trial of the OX40 agonist ivuxolimab. These receptors were collected from an adult with an advanced solid tumor such as melanoma, head and neck, liver or kidney cancer.

This clone was observed a handful of times. The CDR3 DNA follows: TGTGCCAGCAGTTCGGAGGGTCGGGGCGAGCAGTACTTC. Translating gives CASSSEGRGEQYF. The rearrangement uses TRBV28 and TRBJ2-7; possibly TRBD2 for D (6 bases). The CDR3 has 13 residues. V lost 4 bases and J lost 6, with 13 bases in between. Looked up from germline, CDR1 is MDHEN and CDR2 is SYDVKM.

The V and J genes are TRBV6-1 and TRBJ1-2, with TRBD1 as a possible D gene (5 bases). The CDR3 has 14 amino acids. Germline CDR1 and CDR2: MNHNS and SASEGT. Trimming shortened V by 8 bases and J by 0 bases, and 13 bases separated the two germline ends. The CDR3 is CASWGRQPNYGYTF. The CDR3 coding sequence is TGTGCCAGCTGGGGTCGACAGCCTAACTATGGCTACACCTTC.

The gene calls are TRBV7-2 and TRBJ2-1; the match to TRBD2 covers 11 bases. This CDR3 is 15 amino acids long. V trimming: 5 bases; J trimming: 9 bases; junction bases outside the gene matches: 9. Germline CDR1 reads SGHTA; CDR2 reads FQGNSA. The CDR3 loop reads CASSPIAGGPGEQFF. The CDR3 nucleotides are TGTGCCAGCAGCCCAATAGCGGGGGGGCCGGGTGAGCAGTTCTTC.

DNA of the CDR3: TGTGCCAAAAGTACGGACTATAATTCACCCCTCCACTTT. Its protein is CAKSTDYNSPLHF. The chain links TRBV30 to TRBJ1-6; no clear D. The germline gives CDR1 GTSNPN, CDR2 SVGIG (reference sequence). The CDR3 length is 13 residues. V dropped 8 bases and J dropped 3 bases, with 11 bases sitting between them.

This clone turned up a few times. The chain has TRBV4-2 and TRBJ1-1; D unresolved. Germline CDR1 and CDR2: LGHNA and YNFKEQ. The CDR3 covers 14 residues. Trimming pared 0 bases from V and 5 bases from J, leaving 10 bases between. Here the CDR3 DNA reads TGTGCCAGCAGCCAAGATGGGTCCAGGACTGAAGCTTTCTTT. It specifies CASSQDGSRTEAFF.

The CDR3 DNA reads as TGTGCCAGCAGTTCCTCAAGCTCTGGAAACACCATATATTTT. Its translation is CASSSSSSGNTIYF. The chain employs TRBV6-5 and TRBJ1-3; D call uncertain. CDR1 is MNHEY, CDR2 SVGAGI, per germline. V lost 4 bases and J lost 0, with 7 bases in between. This CDR3 has 14 residues.

The V gene is TRBV7-2, the J gene TRBJ2-2; weak D call: TRBD2 (7 bases). Germline assignment: CDR1 SGHTA and CDR2 FQGNSA. Trimming left V 5 bases short and J 3 bases short, with 13 bases between. This CDR3 is 15 amino acids long. CDR3 in amino acids: CASSVGGLYTGELFF. CDR3 sequence (DNA): TGTGCCAGCAGCGTCGGGGGGCTGTACACCGGGGAGCTGTTTTTT. The whole variable domain, filled in from reference TRBV7-2 and TRBJ2-2, reads GAGVSQSPSNKVTEKGKDVELRCDPISGHTALYWYRQSLGQGLEFLIYFQGNSAPDKSGLPSDRFSAERTGGSVSTLTIQRTQQEDSAVYLCASSVGGLYTGELFFGEGSRLTVL.

The chain couples TRBV20-1 to TRBJ2-1; D gene ambiguous. V was shortened by 3 bases and J by 7 bases, with 4 bases between the two germline ends. The CDR3 is 10 residues long. Germline V gene data show CDR1 as DFQATT and CDR2 as SNEGSKA (reference sequence). CDR3 sequence (DNA): TGCAGTGCTAGTTTTAATGAGCAGTTCTTC. Translation gives CSASFNEQFF.

This chain links TRBV5-4 with TRBJ2-1; D possibly corresponds to TRBD1 (6 bases). V was pared by 2 bases and J by 4 bases, with 13 bases between. The CDR3 loop spans 15 amino acids. Per the germline V gene, CDR1 is SGHNT and CDR2 is YYREEE (reference sequence). The DNA for the CDR3 is TGTGCCAGCAGCTTCGAGGGGGAAGGTTACAATGAGCAGTTCTTC. It encodes CASSFEGEGYNEQFF.

This clone was detected only a few times. The V and J genes are TRBV7-9 and TRBJ2-1; no definite D call. Germline V lookup: CDR1 SEHNR, CDR2 FQNEAQ (reference sequence). Between the trimmed V and J ends, which lost 2 bases and 7 bases, there was a span of 9 bases. The CDR3 contains 13 residues. CDR3 bases: TGTGCCAGCAGCTTATCGTATGAGAATGAGCAGTTCTTC. Amino acid sequence: CASSLSYENEQFF.

The V and J genes are TRBV5-6 and TRBJ2-3; D is possibly TRBD2 (5 bases). Trimming stripped 7 bases from V and 2 bases from J, with 17 bases between. The V gene's germline CDR1 is SGHDT and CDR2 YYEEEE. The CDR3 is 15 amino acids. The CDR3 reads CASGGGWRVTDTQYF. CDR3 sequence (DNA): TGTGCCAGCGGAGGCGGGTGGCGGGTCACAGATACGCAGTATTTT.

This clone occurred a few times. The V gene is TRBV9, the J gene TRBJ1-1; 9 bases align to TRBD1. Germline V gene sequence: CDR1 SGDLS, CDR2 YYNGEE. The CDR3 is 14 residues long. The V segment lost 4 bases and the J segment 7 bases; nucleotides outside the gene matches: 8. Here the CDR3 reads CASSPRDRVGEAFF. Here the CDR3 DNA reads TGTGCCAGCAGCCCCCGGGACAGGGTCGGTGAAGCTTTCTTT.

This clone was seen a single time. The CDR3 region is CASSKQGAVLIAFF. DNA for the CDR3: TGTGCCAGCAGCAAACAGGGGGCGGTCCTGATCGCTTTCTTT. The chain joins TRBV21-1 to TRBJ1-1; TRBD1 was called by the table and not checked on the DNA. TRBV21-1 is a known pseudogene. The CDR3 totals 14 residues.

The chain employs TRBV5-1 and TRBJ2-2; D is possibly TRBD1 or TRBD2 (5 bases each). The CDR3 spans 16 residues. Trimming left V 0 bases short and J 4 bases short, with 13 bases between. Per the germline V gene, CDR1 is SGHRS and CDR2 is YFSETQ. CDR3 in DNA: TGCGCCAGCAGCTTGGGGGCCGGGGCCGGCACCGGGGAGCTGTTTTTT. Translation gives CASSLGAGAGTGELFF.

The J gene is TRBJ2-1, the V gene TRBV18; perhaps TRBD1 as D (6 bases). Germline CDR1 KGHSH, CDR2 LQKENI. V dropped 2 bases and J dropped 3 bases, with 8 bases sitting between them. CDR3 size: 14 residues. CDR3 amino acids: CASSPIRGYNEQFF. The DNA of the CDR3 is TGTGCCAGCTCACCAATCAGGGGCTACAATGAGCAGTTCTTC.

This clone was seen a single time. The V gene is TRBV28, the J gene TRBJ2-6, with unresolved D. CDR1 is MDHEN and CDR2 is SYDVKM in the germline V gene. V gave up 5 bases and J gave up 6 bases, with 17 bases separating them. This CDR3 is 16 amino acids long. The CDR3 sequence is CASSPADPLSANVLTF. CDR3 DNA: TGTGCCAGCAGTCCAGCTGACCCCCTGTCGGCCAACGTCCTGACTTTC. Full variable domain (rest looked up from reference TRBV28 and TRBJ2-6): DVKVTQSSRYLVKRTGEKVFLECVQDMDHENMFWYRQDPGLGLRLIYFSYDVKMKEKGDIPEGYSVSREKKERFSLILESASTNQTSMYLCASSPADPLSANVLTFGAGSRLTVL.

V usage is TRBV20-1 and J usage is TRBJ1-2; D uncertain. Trimming left V 3 bases short and J 8 bases short, with 7 bases between. In germline, CDR1 is DFQATT, CDR2 SNEGSKA (reference sequence). This CDR3 has 10 residues. CDR3 amino acids: CSARGSGYTF. Here the CDR3 DNA reads TGCAGTGCTAGGGGTAGCGGCTACACCTTC.

This chain joins TRBV9 and TRBJ1-1; tentatively, D is TRBD1 (6 bases). Germline CDR1 is SGDLS and CDR2 is YYNGEE. The CDR3 is 13 residues long. Trimming removed 0 bases from V and 9 bases from J, with 12 bases in between. CDR3 DNA sequence: TGTGCCAGCAGCGTAGTGGGGGGGGCCCAAGCTTTCTTT. Residues: CASSVVGGAQAFF.

Details on this clone: Since a much larger clone is just one base distant, this may be a read error. The chain links TRBV7-9 to TRBJ1-6; D is unresolved. The CDR3 totals 14 residues. CDR1 is SEHNR, CDR2 FQNEAQ, per germline (reference sequence). The CDR3 loop is CANSGGSRLSPLHF. The CDR3 coding sequence is TGTGCCAACAGCGGAGGGTCACGCCTTTCACCCCTCCACTTT.

This sequence joins TRBV28 and TRBJ1-1, with D maybe TRBD1 (6 bases). The germline V and J ends were trimmed by 5 bases and 1 base, with 14 bases remaining between them. Germline V gives CDR1 MDHEN, CDR2 SYDVKM. The CDR3 contains 15 residues. The chain's CDR3 is CASSHRGARNTEAFF. The CDR3, as DNA: TGTGCCAGCAGTCACCGGGGGGCACGGAACACTGAAGCTTTCTTT.